The 8 T cell receptor beta chains given below trace back to one sample, sequenced in a study of CD4+ T cells in melanoma (dated by TCRdb to about 2022). To prepare the library, the immunoSEQ multiplex PCR assay was applied. TCRdb stores this immuneACCESS table with in-frame sequences only. Part of the clones is absent; in the studies checked, under half of the shortfall reflects unresolved V genes, and no reason is known for the rest. The table for this sample lists over 100,000 clones; 92% of them were counted only once. The biggest ten clones account for 3.3% of the sample. Sequenced: peripheral blood. These receptor sequences come from a human donor with melanoma.

The chain links TRBV19 to TRBJ1-5; a possible D gene is TRBD1 (6 bases). Germline V gene sequence: CDR1 LNHDA, CDR2 SQIVND (reference sequence). The length of the CDR3 is 17 residues. V was pared by 3 bases and J by 0 bases, with 15 bases between. The CDR3 nucleotides read TGTGCCAGTAGTATTTCAGGGGCCGAAAATAGCAATCAGCCCCAGCATTTT. This encodes CASSISGAENSNQPQHF. The full variable domain, completed using reference TRBV19 and TRBJ1-5, is DGGITQSPKYLFRKEGQNVTLSCEQNLNHDAMYWYRQDPGQGLRLIYYSQIVNDFQKGDIAEGYSVSREKKESFPLTVTSAQKNPTAFYLCASSISGAENSNQPQHFGDGTRLSIL.

The genes are TRBV14 and TRBJ2-5; 7 positions match TRBD2. Germline V gene data show CDR1 as SGHDN and CDR2 as FVKESK. The CDR3 runs 17 residues. Losses at the gene ends were 1 base for V and 2 bases for J; bases not matched to a gene: 10. This CDR3 is CASSQGLPASGQETQYF. In DNA form, the CDR3 reads TGTGCCAGCAGCCAAGGTCTTCCGGCTAGCGGACAAGAGACCCAGTACTTC.

The chain links TRBV5-6 to TRBJ2-7; TRBD1 aligns across 9 bases. The CDR3 length is 15 residues. Looked up from germline, CDR1 is SGHDT and CDR2 is YYEEEE. The V segment lost 0 bases and the J segment 3 bases; nucleotides outside the gene matches: 4. Here the CDR3 DNA reads TGTGCCAGCAGCTTGGTAAGGGACAGGGTCTACGAGCAGTACTTC. Translation: CASSLVRDRVYEQYF.

The chain is built from TRBV7-9 and TRBJ2-1, with TRBD1 as a possible D gene (6 bases). V gave up 4 bases and J gave up 4 bases, with 14 bases separating them. The CDR3 length is 15 residues. Germline V gene data show CDR1 as SEHNR and CDR2 as FQNEAQ (reference sequence). DNA of the CDR3: TGTGCCAGCAGCTCCAGACAGGTTGAATACAATGAGCAGTTCTTC. The encoded protein is CASSSRQVEYNEQFF.

The V and J genes are TRBV27 and TRBJ1-5; no clear D gene. This CDR3 is 14 amino acids long. Germline V lookup: CDR1 MNHEY, CDR2 SMNVEV (reference sequence). V lost 5 bases to trimming and J lost 2 bases, with 10 bases between them. The CDR3 bases are TGTGCCAGCAGTCCCACTCGGGGCAATCAGCCCCAGCATTTT. The encoded protein is CASSPTRGNQPQHF.

This clone appeared a few times. This rearrangement joins TRBV7-9 to TRBJ2-7; 9 nucleotides align to TRBD1. Losses at the gene ends were 5 bases for V and 6 bases for J; bases not matched to a gene: 14. Germline CDR1 is SEHNR and CDR2 is FQNEAQ (reference sequence). This CDR3 is built from 16 residues. The CDR3 DNA is TGTGCCAGCAGCCGGAACGAGGGACAGGGAGCTTTCGAGCAGTACTTC. Its translation: CASSRNEGQGAFEQYF.

This chain uses TRBV5-1 with TRBJ2-2, with D possibly called TRBD1 or TRBD2 (6 bases each). With 1 base removed from V and 7 bases from J, the gap between germline ends came to 14 bases. CDR3 length equals 15 residues. In germline, CDR1 is SGHRS, CDR2 YFSETQ. CDR3 DNA sequence: TGCGCCAGCAGCTTGAAAACAGGGCGGGGCGGGGAGCTGTTTTTT. It yields the protein CASSLKTGRGGELFF.

The rearrangement uses TRBV30 and TRBJ2-7; D remains ambiguous. Trimming took off 5 bases at V and 2 bases at J, with 16 bases between the two ends. The germline V gene encodes CDR1 GTSNPN and CDR2 SVGIG (reference sequence). The CDR3 is 14 residues long. The CDR3 reads CAWDEGPGPYEQYF. CDR3 DNA sequence: TGTGCCTGGGATGAAGGCCCAGGACCCTACGAGCAGTACTTC.